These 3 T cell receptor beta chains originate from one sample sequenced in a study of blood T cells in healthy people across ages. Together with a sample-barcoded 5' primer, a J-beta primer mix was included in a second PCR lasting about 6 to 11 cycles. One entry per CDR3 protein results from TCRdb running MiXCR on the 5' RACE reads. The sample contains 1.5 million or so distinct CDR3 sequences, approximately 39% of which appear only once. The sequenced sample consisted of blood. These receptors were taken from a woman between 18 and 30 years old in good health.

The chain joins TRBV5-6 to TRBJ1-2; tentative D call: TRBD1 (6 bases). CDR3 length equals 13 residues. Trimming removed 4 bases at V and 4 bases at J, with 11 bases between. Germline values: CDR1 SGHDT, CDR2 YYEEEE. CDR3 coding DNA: TGTGCCAGCAGCCGACAGGACATCTATGGCTACACCTTC. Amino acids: CASSRQDIYGYTF.

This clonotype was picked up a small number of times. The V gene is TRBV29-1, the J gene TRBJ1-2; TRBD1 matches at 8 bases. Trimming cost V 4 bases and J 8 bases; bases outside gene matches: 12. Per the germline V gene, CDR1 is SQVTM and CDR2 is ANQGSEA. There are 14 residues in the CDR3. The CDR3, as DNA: TGCAGCGTTGGTCCCAGACAGGGGAGTGAAGGCTACACCTTC. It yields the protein CSVGPRQGSEGYTF.

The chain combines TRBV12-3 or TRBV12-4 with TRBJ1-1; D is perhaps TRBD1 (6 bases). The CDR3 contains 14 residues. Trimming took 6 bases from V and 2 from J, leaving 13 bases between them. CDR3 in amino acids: CASSDTQGNTEAFF. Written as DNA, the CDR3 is TGTGCCAGCAGCGACACACAGGGAAACACTGAAGCTTTCTTT.